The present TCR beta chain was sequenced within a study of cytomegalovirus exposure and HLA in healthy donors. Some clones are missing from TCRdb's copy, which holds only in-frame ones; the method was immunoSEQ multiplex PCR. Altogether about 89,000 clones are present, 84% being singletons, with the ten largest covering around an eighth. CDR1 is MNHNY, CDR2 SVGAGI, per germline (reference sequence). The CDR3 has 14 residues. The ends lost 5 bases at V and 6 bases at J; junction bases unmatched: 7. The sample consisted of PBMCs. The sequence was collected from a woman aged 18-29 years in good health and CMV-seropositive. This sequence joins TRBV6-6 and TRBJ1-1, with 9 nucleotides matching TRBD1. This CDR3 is CASSPNRGRAEAFF. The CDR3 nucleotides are TGTGCCAGCAGTCCGAACAGGGGGCGTGCTGAAGCTTTCTTT.